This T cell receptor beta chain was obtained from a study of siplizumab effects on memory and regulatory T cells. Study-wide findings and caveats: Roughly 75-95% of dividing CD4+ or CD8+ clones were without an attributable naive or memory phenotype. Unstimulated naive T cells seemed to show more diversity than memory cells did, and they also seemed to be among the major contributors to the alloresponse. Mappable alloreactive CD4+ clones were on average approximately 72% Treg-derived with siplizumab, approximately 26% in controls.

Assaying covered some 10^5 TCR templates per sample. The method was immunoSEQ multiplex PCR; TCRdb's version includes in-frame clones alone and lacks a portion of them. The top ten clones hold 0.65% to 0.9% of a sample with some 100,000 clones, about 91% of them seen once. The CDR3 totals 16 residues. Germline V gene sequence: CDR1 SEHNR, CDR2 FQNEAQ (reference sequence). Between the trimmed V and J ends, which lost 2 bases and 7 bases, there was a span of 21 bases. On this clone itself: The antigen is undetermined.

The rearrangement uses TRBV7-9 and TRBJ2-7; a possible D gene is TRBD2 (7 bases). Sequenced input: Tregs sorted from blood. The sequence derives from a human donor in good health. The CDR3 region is CASSLRWGGAHLEQYF. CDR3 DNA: TGTGCCAGCAGCTTACGGTGGGGGGGGGCCCATTTGGAGCAGTACTTC.